One sample yielded the 21 T cell receptor beta chains listed below, sequenced in a study of T cell responses to AZD1222 COVID-19 vaccine. TCRdb's table, derived via immunoSEQ multiplex PCR, lists solely in-frame clones and lacks some. Of around 84,000 clones listed, 70% to 90% were seen once; the top ten hold less than 11%. Material: peripheral blood, obtained 28 days after the second AZD1222 dose. The origin of the receptors is an adult who received the AZD1222 COVID-19 vaccine.

The rearrangement links TRBV18 to TRBJ1-3; a weak D match, TRBD1 (5 bases). CDR1 is KGHSH, CDR2 LQKENI, per germline. The V end lost 4 bases, the J end lost 4 bases, and 11 bases lay between the germline ends. CDR3 size: 14 residues. For the CDR3, the DNA is TGTGCCAGCTCACAGGGGACGTCCGGAAACACCATATATTTT. It specifies CASSQGTSGNTIYF.

The sample holds a few counts of this clone. The rearrangement links TRBV15 to TRBJ2-5; 14 bases fit TRBD2. Germline loops: CDR1 LNHNV, CDR2 YYDKDF (reference sequence). Trimming cost V 5 bases and J 4 bases; bases outside gene matches: 6. This CDR3 comprises 16 residues. Written as DNA, the CDR3 is TGTGCCACCAGCGGCCAGACTAGCGGGGGGGCAGAGACCCAGTACTTC. Its translation is CATSGQTSGGAETQYF.

This chain connects TRBV2 to TRBJ1-1, with 7 positions matching TRBD1. Germline loops: CDR1 SNHLY, CDR2 FYNNEI. The length of the CDR3 is 13 residues. The CDR3 spells CADRADMNTEAFF. CDR3 DNA sequence: TGTGCAGACAGGGCAGACATGAACACTGAAGCTTTCTTT. Complete variable domain (other parts from reference TRBV2 and TRBJ1-1): EPEVTQTPSHQVTQMGQEVILRCVPISNHLYFYWYRQILGQKVEFLVSFYNNEISEKSEIFDDQFSVERPDGSNFTLKIRSTKLEDSAMYFCADRADMNTEAFFGQGTRLTVV.

The genes are TRBV18 and TRBJ1-3, with 7 bases that match TRBD1. Per the germline V gene, CDR1 is KGHSH and CDR2 is LQKENI. This CDR3 is built from 16 residues. The V and J ends lost 2 bases and 4 bases, in that order; junction bases with no gene match: 8. CDR3 nucleotides: TGTGCCAGCTCACCATTGACAGGGACGGTCGGAAACACCATATATTTT. Protein sequence: CASSPLTGTVGNTIYF.

J is TRBJ1-2 and V is TRBV11-2; D is unclear. The CDR3 consists of 17 residues. The V and J ends lost 3 bases and 0 bases respectively, with 17 bases between them. Germline V gene lookup returns CDR1 SGHAT and CDR2 FQNNGV. CDR3 amino acids: CASSFRSPRTSNYGYTF. As DNA, the CDR3 is TGTGCCAGCAGCTTCCGCTCCCCGCGTACTTCTAACTATGGCTACACCTTC.

The chain links TRBV2 to TRBJ2-3, with a weak D call TRBD2 (7 bases). The length of the CDR3 is 14 residues. From germline, CDR1 is SNHLY and CDR2 FYNNEI. Trimming pared 9 bases from V and 4 bases from J, leaving 17 bases between. The CDR3 region is CARGGRGISDTQYF. The CDR3 DNA reads as TGTGCCAGAGGGGGGCGGGGGATTTCAGATACGCAGTATTTT.

As DNA, the CDR3 is TGTGCCAGCAGCTTGAGGGGGATAAGATACACAGATACGCAGTATTTT. Translation gives CASSLRGIRYTDTQYF. The V gene is TRBV5-6, the J gene TRBJ2-3, with D perhaps matching TRBD1 (6 bases). The CDR3 length is 16 residues. The V and J ends lost 1 base and 2 bases respectively, with 14 bases between them. Germline-derived CDR1 and CDR2 are SGHDT and YYEEEE.

The chain uses TRBV5-4 and TRBJ1-4; D unresolved. The CDR3 covers 15 residues. V lost 0 bases and J lost 7, with 13 bases in between. Germline V gene lookup returns CDR1 SGHNT and CDR2 YYREEE (reference sequence). This chain's CDR3 is CASSLDFGGGEKLFF. The CDR3 DNA is TGTGCCAGCAGCTTGGATTTCGGAGGCGGTGAAAAACTGTTTTTT.

On this clone itself: Sequence at one end of the junction differs from germline and may be a read error. The V gene is TRBV7-7, the J gene TRBJ1-3; 7 nucleotides align to TRBD1. The germline CDR1 and CDR2 sequences are SSHAT and FNYEAQ (reference sequence). CDR3 length equals 15 residues. The CDR3 sequence is CASSLTQGPGNTIYF. As DNA, the CDR3 is TGTGCTAGCAGCTTAACACAGGGGCCTGGAAACACCATATATTTT. The full variable domain, completed using reference TRBV7-7 and TRBJ1-3, is GAGVSQSPRYKVTKRGQDVTLRCDPISSHATLYWYQQALGQGPEFLTYFNYEAQPDKSGLPSDRFSAERPEGSISTLTIQRTEQRDSAMYRCASSLTQGPGNTIYFGEGSWLTVV.

The chain joins TRBV27 to TRBJ2-7; 12 bases are a match to TRBD2. J lost 4 bases, V lost 5 bases, and 12 bases had no gene match. The CDR3 loop spans 17 amino acids. Germline V CDR1 and CDR2: MNHEY, SMNVEV (reference sequence). CDR3 nucleotide sequence: TGTGCCAGCAGTGCAAGAAAACTAGCGGGGGGTGTATACGAGCAGTACTTC. Translated: CASSARKLAGGVYEQYF.

The chain has TRBV3-1 (or the pseudogene TRBV3-2) and TRBJ2-1, with D possibly matching TRBD2 (5 bases). CDR1 and CDR2 (germline): LGHDT, YNNKEL (reference sequence). This CDR3 region has 15 residues. V was shortened by 6 bases and J by 3 bases, with 15 bases between the two germline ends. DNA for the CDR3: TGTGCCAGCAGGTCCAAGGACTGGTTCTACAATGAGCAGTTCTTC. The encoded protein is CASRSKDWFYNEQFF.

This chain connects TRBV7-2 to TRBJ2-3; D is unresolved. The CDR3 has 14 amino acids. V was pared by 5 bases and J by 4 bases, with 13 bases between. Per germline, CDR1 SGHTA and CDR2 FQGNSA. This CDR3 reads CASSLPFRADTQYF. CDR3 nucleotide sequence: TGTGCCAGCAGCCTCCCGTTTCGCGCAGATACGCAGTATTTT. The full variable domain, in which reference TRBV7-2 and TRBJ2-3 provide the parts outside the CDR3, is GAGVSQSPSNKVTEKGKDVELRCDPISGHTALYWYRQSLGQGLEFLIYFQGNSAPDKSGLPSDRFSAERTGGSVSTLTIQRTQQEDSAVYLCASSLPFRADTQYFGPGTRLTVL.

This chain uses TRBV20-1 with TRBJ1-1, with D uncertain. CDR3 size: 14 residues. CDR1 is DFQATT, CDR2 SNEGSKA, per germline (reference sequence). V shed 3 bases and J shed 0 bases, with 11 bases lying between them. The CDR3 reads CSASGLNMNTEAFF. The DNA of the CDR3 is TGCAGTGCTAGTGGTTTAAACATGAACACTGAAGCTTTCTTT.

This clone is a singleton in its sample. The rearrangement uses TRBV27 and TRBJ2-7; TRBD2 matches 13 bases. V dropped 6 bases and J dropped 3; count of bases not matched to a gene: 5. The germline V gene has CDR1 MNHEY and CDR2 SMNVEV (reference sequence). CDR3 size: 15 residues. The chain's CDR3 is CASRDGLAGVYEQYF. Here the CDR3 DNA reads TGTGCCAGCAGGGACGGACTAGCGGGGGTCTACGAGCAGTACTTC.

This chain connects TRBV2 to TRBJ1-1; D possibly corresponds to TRBD1 (5 bases). Germline CDR1 and CDR2: SNHLY and FYNNEI. The V end was cut by 7 bases, the J end by 2 bases, with 14 bases between. The CDR3 is 14 amino acids. Here the CDR3 DNA reads TGTGCCAGCACCCAAGGGACCTCAAACACTGAAGCTTTCTTT. Translating gives CASTQGTSNTEAFF. The full variable domain, completed using reference TRBV2 and TRBJ1-1, is EPEVTQTPSHQVTQMGQEVILRCVPISNHLYFYWYRQILGQKVEFLVSFYNNEISEKSEIFDDQFSVERPDGSNFTLKIRSTKLEDSAMYFCASTQGTSNTEAFFGQGTRLTVV.

The chain has TRBV24-1 and TRBJ1-5, with D perhaps matching TRBD1 (5 bases). The CDR3 extends over 13 amino acids. V gave up 5 bases and J gave up 3 bases, with 7 bases separating them. Per germline, CDR1 KGHDR and CDR2 SFDVKD. The CDR3 region has the DNA TGTGCCACCAGTGGACAGTCCAATCAGCCCCAGCATTTT. It encodes CATSGQSNQPQHF.

V usage is TRBV5-6 and J usage is TRBJ2-2; D is uncertain. Trimming left V 4 bases short and J 0 bases short, with 16 bases between. Germline V gene sequence: CDR1 SGHDT, CDR2 YYEEEE. This CDR3 contains 17 residues. The CDR3 nucleotides are TGTGCCAGCAGCCGAGGAATGTCGACACCGAACACCGGGGAGCTGTTTTTT. Amino acids: CASSRGMSTPNTGELFF.

The V gene is TRBV7-9, the J gene TRBJ2-1; TRBD1 might be the D (6 bases). Per the germline V gene, CDR1 is SEHNR and CDR2 is FQNEAQ (reference sequence). CDR3 size: 14 residues. V lost 2 bases and J lost 7, with 12 bases in between. CDR3 sequence: CASSLSGARNEQFF. The CDR3 DNA follows: TGTGCCAGCAGCTTATCAGGGGCAAGGAATGAGCAGTTCTTC.

The rearrangement uses TRBV7-2 and TRBJ2-2, with D maybe TRBD1 (5 bases). CDR3 length equals 16 residues. CDR1 is SGHTA, CDR2 FQGNSA, per germline. The ends were cut back, 1 base at V and 8 bases at J, with 17 bases in the middle. The CDR3 coding sequence is TGTGCCAGCAGCTTAGTCATACGCCGTGGGGCGGGGGAGCTGTTTTTT. This encodes CASSLVIRRGAGELFF.

The genes are TRBV3-1 (or the pseudogene TRBV3-2) and TRBJ2-1; D is uncertain. This CDR3 contains 15 residues. The germline gives CDR1 LGHDT, CDR2 YNNKEL (reference sequence). With 4 bases removed from V and 1 base from J, the gap between germline ends came to 11 bases. The CDR3 coding sequence is TGTGCCAGCAGCCCAAAATGGGGTTCCTACAATGAGCAGTTCTTC. This gives the protein CASSPKWGSYNEQFF.

This rearrangement joins TRBV5-6 to TRBJ1-3; D ambiguous. Germline-derived CDR1 and CDR2 are SGHDT and YYEEEE. Trimming left V 3 bases short and J 8 bases short, with 12 bases between. There are 13 residues in the CDR3. The CDR3 coding sequence is TGTGCCAGCAGCTCCCCGGAAAGTTACACCATATATTTT. Residues: CASSSPESYTIYF.